This TCR beta chain stems from a study of radiotherapy plus CTLA-4 blockade in lung cancer (dated by TCRdb to 2016 to 2019). In the study overall: Among the enrolled patients, under 20% had an objective response, and roughly 30% reached disease control. Results the study describes overall, beyond this receptor: After treatment with radiotherapy and ipilimumab, TCR clones that originated in tumors expanded in peripheral blood. The strongest predictors of response were reported to be early dynamic shifts in blood T cell clones along with a rise in serum interferon-beta following radiation.

Focal radiation therapy combined with CTLA-4 blockade (ipilimumab) was tested in patients with chemo-refractory metastatic non-small-cell lung cancer. The CDR3 covers 15 residues, taking in both the cysteine and the phenylalanine. CDR3 DNA only is kept here, 45 bases in frame from base 1. Relative to germline, V is missing 6 bases and J is missing 6 bases, with 14 bases of the junction outside any gene match. CDR1 and CDR2 were assigned from the germline V gene as MDHEN and SYDVKM. Library preparation was by the immunoSEQ multiplex PCR assay. The clones in this table, taken by TCRdb from immuneACCESS, are in-frame only. Not every clone is retained; where verified, under half of the shortfall comes from an unresolved V gene, and the cause of the rest is unknown. This sample is represented by under 65,000 clones; approximately 80% of them were singletons. The top ten clonotypes cover 5% to 6.5% of the sample.

Points on this clone: Its specific antigen is unknown. No base quality information exists; no much larger clone differs at one position.

Recombination connected TRBV28 to TRBJ2-7, with 7 middle bases fitting TRBD2. This sequence was found in a human donor with non-small cell lung cancer whose response to radiotherapy plus ipilimumab could not be evaluated. Sample: peripheral blood, taken from a patient treated with radiotherapy plus ipilimumab. CDR3 sequence: CASRAAGTLLSEQYF. The bases are TGTGCCAGCAGAGCAGCGGGGACGCTGCTGAGCGAGCAGTACTTC.